There are many counts of the clone carrying this TCR beta chain. Its antigen is not known. TCRdb re-called the 5' RACE reads through MiXCR, storing one row per CDR3 protein. The table shows about 520,000 distinct CDR3 sequences, with roughly 21% occurring only once. The length of the CDR3 is 14 residues. V lost 2 bases and J 3 bases, leaving 11 bases between the germline ends. The data originate from a study of identical twins. General study findings and limits: Conclusions rested on cross-sectional statistics rather than following the same donors. Zero-insertion findings could be partly confounded by invariant cells (MAIT and iNKT cells).

These data were also reused for a study on T cells expressing NK-cell markers.

Sequenced input: CD4+ T cells sorted from blood. The chain is built from TRBV12-3 or TRBV12-4 and TRBJ2-7; D could derive from TRBD1 or TRBD2 (5 bases each). This sequence originates from a woman between 18 and 29 years old in good health. In DNA, the CDR3 is TGTGCCAGCAGTTTATCGGGACCAGACTACGAGCAGTACTTC. It is translated as CASSLSGPDYEQYF.